A single sample gave rise to the 31 T cell receptor beta chains below, sequenced in a study of CD8 T cells in ankylosing spondylitis. MiXCR was run by TCRdb on the 5' RACE reads, yielding one entry per CDR3 protein. The sample yields roughly 140,000 distinct CDR3 sequences, roughly 44% seen once. Input material: synovial fluid, either unsorted or a sorted T cell fraction (not recorded which). The receptors were gathered from a male donor with ankylosing spondylitis.

V usage is TRBV27 and J usage is TRBJ1-2; D possibly corresponds to TRBD1 (6 bases). Germline V CDR1 and CDR2: MNHEY, SMNVEV (reference sequence). This CDR3 contains 15 residues. V lost 1 base, J lost 4 bases, and 13 bases lay in between. The CDR3 loop reads CASSLWPGDIYGYTF. In nucleotides, the CDR3 is TGTGCCAGCAGTTTATGGCCAGGGGATATCTATGGCTACACCTTC.

V and J are TRBV12-5 and TRBJ1-1, with D maybe TRBD1 (6 bases). CDR1 and CDR2 (germline): LGHNT, FRNRAP. Trimming took off 3 bases at V and 1 base at J, with 9 bases between the two ends. CDR3 size: 14 residues. This CDR3 is CASGFRTANTEAFF. The CDR3 DNA reads TGTGCTAGTGGTTTCCGGACAGCGAACACTGAAGCTTTCTTT.

This clonotype was observed a handful of times. The chain uses TRBV21-1 and TRBJ2-3. TRBV21-1 is a listed pseudogene. The CDR3 is 16 amino acids. The CDR3, as DNA: TGTGCCAGCAGTCCAAGGGCTAGCGGGGGCACAGATACGCAGTATTTT. It codes for CASSPRASGGTDTQYF.

The chain combines TRBV4-1 with TRBJ2-5; D may match TRBD1 or TRBD2 (5 bases each). The CDR3 is 14 residues long. The germline gives CDR1 MGHRA, CDR2 YSYEKL. Trimming removed 2 bases from V and 5 bases from J, with 12 bases in between. For the CDR3, the DNA is TGCGCCAGCAGCCAAAAGGGACCCTGGGAGACCCAGTACTTC. Translated: CASSQKGPWETQYF.

The V and J genes are TRBV7-8 and TRBJ2-7; no reliable D call. Trimming took off 1 base at V and 3 bases at J, with 16 bases between the two ends. The CDR3 runs to 16 residues. Germline loops: CDR1 SGHVS, CDR2 FQNEAQ. The CDR3 loop reads CASSLGVWLFYYEQYF. Written as DNA, the CDR3 is TGTGCCAGCAGCTTAGGGGTATGGCTCTTTTACTACGAGCAGTACTTC.

The chain has TRBV20-1 and TRBJ1-1; D unclear. Trimming removed 0 bases from V and 5 bases from J, with 7 bases in between. The CDR3 totals 12 residues. Looked up from germline, CDR1 is DFQATT and CDR2 is SNEGSKA (reference sequence). The CDR3 region has the DNA TGCAGTGCTAGAGATACGGGGACTGAAGCTTTCTTT. Protein: CSARDTGTEAFF.

This clonotype has more than one count but fewer than ten. This sequence joins TRBV3-1 and TRBJ1-1; D is unresolved. The CDR3 runs to 14 residues. The V and J ends lost 2 bases and 5 bases respectively, with 12 bases between them. Germline V CDR1 and CDR2: LGHDT, YNNKEL (reference sequence). The CDR3 nucleotides are TGTGCCAGCAGCCAAATGGCAGGATGGACTGAAGCTTTCTTT. Translation: CASSQMAGWTEAFF.

V and J are TRBV10-3 and TRBJ1-5, with a tentative D call TRBD1 (6 bases). The germline CDR1 and CDR2 sequences are ENHRY and SYGVKD. This CDR3 is 18 amino acids long. The V and J ends lost 6 bases and 3 bases respectively, with 24 bases between them. This CDR3 reads CAISPGNHRAEVNQPQHF. The CDR3 DNA sequence: TGTGCCATCAGCCCGGGGAATCACAGGGCGGAGGTCAATCAGCCCCAGCATTTT.

This rearrangement joins TRBV6-2 or TRBV6-3 to TRBJ2-7; possibly TRBD2 for D (5 bases). The CDR3 loop spans 11 amino acids. Per germline, CDR1 MNHEY and CDR2 SVGEGT. Trimming left V 7 bases short and J 2 bases short, with 6 bases between. CDR3 residues: CASTGAYEQYF. As DNA, the CDR3 is TGTGCCAGCACCGGGGCCTACGAGCAGTACTTC.

The gene calls are TRBV19 and TRBJ2-2, with a tentative D call TRBD1 (5 bases). This CDR3 has 14 amino acids. V was pared by 7 bases and J by 0 bases, with 9 bases between. Germline V CDR1 and CDR2: LNHDA, SQIVND (reference sequence). The CDR3 loop is CASTVGANTGELFF. In DNA form, the CDR3 reads TGTGCCAGTACGGTAGGGGCGAACACCGGGGAGCTGTTTTTT.

Comment on this clonotype: One end of the junction does not line up with germline, which may come from a read error. In nucleotides, the CDR3 is TGTGCCAGCAGCCTAGAACTAAGCGGGTGGGGGGAGCAGTTCTTC. Its protein product is CASSLELSGWGEQFF. This rearrangement joins TRBV11-2 to TRBJ2-1, with D maybe TRBD2 (6 bases). Germline V gene data show CDR1 as SGHAT and CDR2 as FQNNGV. There are 15 residues in the CDR3.

This clonotype occurred a few times. This chain connects TRBV6-1 to TRBJ1-2, with D possibly matching TRBD1 (6 bases). This CDR3 comprises 16 residues. Germline V CDR1 and CDR2: MNHNS, SASEGT. Trimming cost V 5 bases and J 4 bases, with 20 bases left between them. The CDR3 DNA is TGTGCCAGCAGTACACAGACAGGCACCGGCTTCTATGGCTACACCTTC. Its translation is CASSTQTGTGFYGYTF.

The chain uses TRBV6-1 and TRBJ1-5; D is ambiguous. The V end lost 2 bases, the J end lost 3 bases, and 11 bases lay between the germline ends. This CDR3 contains 15 residues. Per germline, CDR1 MNHNS and CDR2 SASEGT. The CDR3 sequence is CASSELGSANQPQHF. The CDR3 bases are TGTGCCAGCAGTGAATTAGGCTCAGCCAATCAGCCCCAGCATTTT.

V usage is TRBV4-1 and J usage is TRBJ2-7, with 8 bases matching TRBD1. The CDR3 consists of 15 residues. Germline V lookup: CDR1 MGHRA, CDR2 YSYEKL. V was clipped by 3 bases and J by 8 bases; unmatched bases: 12. The CDR3 here is CASSHPDRGLTQQYF. CDR3 nucleotides: TGCGCCAGCAGCCACCCCGACAGGGGCCTTACGCAGCAGTACTTC.

The rearrangement uses TRBV28 and TRBJ2-7, with 7 nucleotides matching TRBD2. With 0 bases clipped from V and 1 base from J, the junction kept 9 bases outside the gene matches. The CDR3 is made up of 17 amino acids. The germline V gene has CDR1 MDHEN and CDR2 SYDVKM. CDR3 nucleotide sequence: TGTGCCAGCAGTTTATGTTTTATGGGCGGGAGTTCCTACGAGCAGTACTTC. It codes for CASSLCFMGGSSYEQYF.

The genes are TRBV13 and TRBJ1-1, with D unclear. CDR3 size: 11 residues. Germline V CDR1 and CDR2: PRHDT, FYEKMQ (reference sequence). Trimming took off 5 bases at V and 2 bases at J, with 3 bases between the two ends. Here the CDR3 DNA reads TGTGCCAGCAGCCCTAACACTGAAGCTTTCTTT. The encoded protein is CASSPNTEAFF.

The chain combines TRBV18 with TRBJ2-7, with TRBD2 matching 14 bases. This CDR3 comprises 16 residues. Germline V lookup: CDR1 KGHSH, CDR2 LQKENI. After removal of 3 bases from V and 4 bases from J, the junction contained 5 bases not matched to a gene. CDR3 bases: TGTGCCAGCTCACCCGGACTAGCGGGGGGTCCTTACGAGCAGTACTTC. Protein: CASSPGLAGGPYEQYF.

The genes are TRBV6-1 and TRBJ2-5; 7 bases match TRBD2. The germline V gene has CDR1 MNHNS and CDR2 SASEGT. The CDR3 runs 15 residues. Losses at the gene ends were 7 bases for V and 5 bases for J; bases not matched to a gene: 13. The CDR3 DNA follows: TGTGCCAGCACAATGGGGGGGAGTGGGGTGGAGACCCAGTACTTC. Amino acids: CASTMGGSGVETQYF.

This clonotype has a single count. V and J are TRBV28 and TRBJ1-2; D gene ambiguous. This CDR3 is built from 13 residues. Germline CDR1 reads MDHEN; CDR2 reads SYDVKM. Trimming took 7 bases from V and 3 from J, leaving 12 bases between them. Written as DNA, the CDR3 is TGTGCCAGCACCCCCGGGGAATACTATGGCTACACCTTC. It is translated as CASTPGEYYGYTF.

The rearrangement uses TRBV7-9 and TRBJ1-4; no firm D call. CDR1 is SEHNR, CDR2 FQNEAQ, per germline (reference sequence). The V gene lost 2 bases and the J gene lost 10 bases, with 11 bases spanning the gap. The CDR3 contains 13 residues. CDR3 sequence (DNA): TGTGCCAGCAGCTTATATCGGGGAGCAAAACTGTTTTTT. Protein product: CASSLYRGAKLFF.

This clonotype was observed many times. V is TRBV4-1 and J is TRBJ1-4; 8 bases are shared with TRBD1. This CDR3 is 16 amino acids long. Losses at the gene ends were 4 bases for V and 5 bases for J; bases not matched to a gene: 9. CDR1 MGHRA and CDR2 YSYEKL come from the germline V gene. This CDR3 is CASSPRRGQENEKLFF. CDR3 sequence (DNA): TGCGCCAGCAGCCCGCGGAGGGGACAGGAGAATGAAAAACTGTTTTTT.

The chain employs TRBV15 and TRBJ2-5, with TRBD1 matching over 7 bases. The CDR3 sequence is 22 residues long. Trimming removed 0 bases from V and 4 bases from J; junction bases left unmatched: 26. The germline V gene has CDR1 LNHNV and CDR2 YYDKDF (reference sequence). The CDR3 nucleotides are TGTGCCACCAGCAGAGATCATCATCAGAGAGTTTATAGGGGGCGAGGGGGAGAGACCCAGTACTTC. Its protein is CATSRDHHQRVYRGRGGETQYF.

Worth noting for this clonotype: Because the CDR3 is missing its conserved closing phenylalanine or tryptophan, this is likely a read error. No DNA is shown, since the ends of the CDR3 on it are uncertain; the CDR3 is the one TCRdb lists. The rearrangement joins TRBV20-1 to TRBJ2-7; the table calls TRBD2, which could not be checked here. The CDR3 numbers 11 amino acids, ends counted. Germline CDR1 reads DFQATT; CDR2 reads SNEGSKA (reference sequence). This chain's CDR3 is CSARNSAGVGI.

The chain is built from TRBV11-1 and TRBJ2-6, with 9 nucleotides matching TRBD2. The V and J ends lost 1 base and 4 bases, in that order; junction bases with no gene match: 8. This CDR3 has 18 amino acids. Germline V gene lookup returns CDR1 SGHAT and CDR2 FQDESV (reference sequence). The CDR3 coding sequence is TGTGCCAGCAGCTTAGAGAGCGGGAGGAGCTCCGGGGCCAACGTCCTGACTTTC. Translation: CASSLESGRSSGANVLTF.

The rearrangement joins TRBV6-1 to TRBJ1-2, with 11 bases lining up with TRBD1. This CDR3 comprises 13 residues. Germline V gene lookup returns CDR1 MNHNS and CDR2 SASEGT. J was trimmed by 6 bases and V by 8 bases; bases with no gene match: 5. The CDR3 region has the DNA TGTGCCAGCCGGACAGGGGGCGCGAATGGCTACACCTTC. Translated, it gives CASRTGGANGYTF.

The chain carries TRBV7-9 and TRBJ1-1; perhaps TRBD1 as D (6 bases). The germline V gene has CDR1 SEHNR and CDR2 FQNEAQ (reference sequence). Trimming cost V 7 bases and J 5 bases, with 23 bases left between them. This CDR3 has 16 amino acids. The CDR3 coding sequence is TGTGCCAGCACCTTCTTTTTTAGGGGTAGGGGGACTGAAGCTTTCTTT. Its translation: CASTFFFRGRGTEAFF.

The chain joins TRBV6-1 to TRBJ2-1; tentative D call: TRBD2 (5 bases). The CDR3 is 16 residues long. Germline V gives CDR1 MNHNS, CDR2 SASEGT. The V end was cut by 6 bases, the J end by 7 bases, with 22 bases between. The CDR3 DNA sequence: TGTGCCAGCAGCACACTCAGGTATCTGCCGGGAAATGAGCAGTTCTTC. This gives the protein CASSTLRYLPGNEQFF.

This chain connects TRBV4-1 to TRBJ2-1; 8 nucleotides align to TRBD2. The CDR3 runs 19 residues. Germline trimming cut 0 bases from V and 0 bases from J; bases unmatched to any gene: 10. Germline values: CDR1 MGHRA, CDR2 YSYEKL. CDR3 coding DNA: TGCGCCAGCAGCCAAGACGGAGGTAGCGGGACGAGCTCCTACAATGAGCAGTTCTTC. The encoded protein is CASSQDGGSGTSSYNEQFF.

The sample holds a few counts of this clonotype. The V call is TRBV7-2, the J call TRBJ1-2; D unclear. Germline CDR1 and CDR2: SGHTA and FQGNSA. This CDR3 has 12 residues. Trimming removed 3 bases from V and 6 bases from J, with 8 bases in between. The CDR3, as DNA: TGTGCCAGCAGCTTTGAAGGGCATGGCTACACCTTC. Translating it yields CASSFEGHGYTF. Full variable domain (missing parts from reference TRBV7-2 and TRBJ1-2): GAGVSQSPSNKVTEKGKDVELRCDPISGHTALYWYRQSLGQGLEFLIYFQGNSAPDKSGLPSDRFSAERTGGSVSTLTIQRTQQEDSAVYLCASSFEGHGYTFGSGTRLTVV.

V and J are TRBV25-1 and TRBJ2-7, with TRBD2 matching 8 bases. This CDR3 is built from 15 residues. The V and J ends lost 7 bases and 3 bases, in that order; junction bases with no gene match: 11. Germline CDR1 is MGHDK and CDR2 is SYGVNS. The CDR3 region is CASTQGLEKGYEQYF. The CDR3 nucleotides read TGTGCCAGCACCCAGGGACTAGAGAAGGGCTACGAGCAGTACTTC.

This clonotype was picked up a small number of times. The chain combines TRBV24-1 with TRBJ2-3; D is uncertain. Trimming stripped 4 bases from V and 8 bases from J, with 9 bases between. This CDR3 has 12 residues. In germline, CDR1 is KGHDR, CDR2 SFDVKD. The DNA of the CDR3 is TGTGCCACCAGTGACCTGCATGGTACGCAGTATTTT. Translation gives CATSDLHGTQYF.